The next 21 T cell receptor beta chains were all read from a single sample in a study of blood T cells in healthy people across ages. Using a J-beta primer mix together with a sample-barcoded 5' primer, a second PCR was run for roughly 6 to 12 cycles. TCRdb fed the 5' RACE reads into MiXCR, producing one record per CDR3 protein. The sample includes about 970,000 distinct CDR3 sequences, roughly 51% seen only once; the top ten take around a fifth. Sequencing was performed on blood. Source of these receptors: a woman in her fifties or sixties in good health.

Only a few counts were recorded for this clonotype. The chain joins TRBV4-2 to TRBJ1-6; D call uncertain. Trimming shortened V by 1 base and J by 0 bases, and 10 bases separated the two germline ends. The CDR3 has 17 amino acids. Germline V lookup: CDR1 LGHNA, CDR2 YNFKEQ. CDR3 in DNA: TGTGCCAGCAGCCAAGTTGCGGTTAGCTCCTATAATTCACCCCTCCACTTT. It specifies CASSQVAVSSYNSPLHF.

This clonotype was recorded a few times. The chain couples TRBV29-1 to TRBJ1-2, with D maybe TRBD1 (5 bases). The CDR3 spans 16 residues. Germline V gives CDR1 SQVTM, CDR2 ANQGSEA. With 3 bases removed from V and 2 bases from J, the gap between germline ends came to 19 bases. The CDR3 coding sequence is TGCAGCGTTGAGGTACGAAGTCCCAGGGCGAACTATGGCTACACCTTC. This sequence encodes CSVEVRSPRANYGYTF.

The V and J genes are TRBV2 and TRBJ2-1; 10 positions agree with TRBD2. The germline V gene has CDR1 SNHLY and CDR2 FYNNEI. This CDR3 comprises 14 residues. Trimming cost V 9 bases and J 8 bases; bases outside gene matches: 10. The CDR3 spells CARGRASGSDEQFF. The CDR3 nucleotides are TGTGCCAGGGGAAGGGCTAGCGGGAGCGATGAGCAGTTCTTC.

This clonotype showed up many times. The CDR3 bases are TGTGCCAGCAGTCTCTTGACCTCTAAAGGCCCCTACGAGCAGTACTTC. This sequence encodes CASSLLTSKGPYEQYF. The V gene is TRBV27, the J gene TRBJ2-7; D is uncertain. CDR1 and CDR2 from the germline V gene are MNHEY and SMNVEV (reference sequence). V dropped 5 bases and J dropped 2 bases, with 19 bases sitting between them. The CDR3 contains 16 residues.

Only a few counts were recorded for this clonotype. The rearrangement joins TRBV4-1 to TRBJ2-1; TRBD1 or TRBD2 may be the D gene (5 bases each). The CDR3 runs to 15 residues. The V gene's germline CDR1 is MGHRA and CDR2 YSYEKL. Trimming removed 2 bases from V and 0 bases from J, with 8 bases in between. The CDR3 sequence is CASSQWGSSYNEQFF. The DNA of the CDR3 is TGCGCCAGCAGCCAATGGGGGAGCTCCTACAATGAGCAGTTCTTC.

The rearrangement uses TRBV4-1 and TRBJ1-2; 8 nucleotides agree with TRBD1. Germline CDR1 is MGHRA and CDR2 is YSYEKL. CDR3 length: 17 residues. Trimming at V came to 1 base and at J to 3 bases, leaving 10 bases not matched to a gene. The CDR3: CASSQVSQGAIYYGYTF. In DNA form, the CDR3 reads TGCGCCAGCAGCCAAGTTAGCCAGGGGGCAATCTACTATGGCTACACCTTC.

This clonotype has just a few counts. V and J are TRBV7-2 and TRBJ2-5; 14 positions agree with TRBD2. Germline CDR1 is SGHTA and CDR2 is FQGNSA. The CDR3 covers 19 residues. V lost 5 bases and J lost 8; bases outside the gene matches: 19. The CDR3, as DNA: TGTGCCAGCAGCCCCACCCCGACTAGCGGGAGGGCCGGAGCTACAACCCAGTACTTC. It yields the protein CASSPTPTSGRAGATTQYF. Full variable domain (outside the CDR3, taken from reference TRBV7-2 and TRBJ2-5): GAGVSQSPSNKVTEKGKDVELRCDPISGHTALYWYRQSLGQGLEFLIYFQGNSAPDKSGLPSDRFSAERTGGSVSTLTIQRTQQEDSAVYLCASSPTPTSGRAGATTQYFGPGTRLLVL.

This clonotype has a count of ten or more. The chain combines TRBV29-1 with TRBJ2-7; D is unresolved. This CDR3 has 13 amino acids. V was clipped by 0 bases and J by 6 bases, with 12 bases between them. The V gene's germline CDR1 is SQVTM and CDR2 ANQGSEA. This CDR3 is CSVEDEVGGEQYF. In nucleotides, the CDR3 is TGCAGCGTTGAAGATGAGGTGGGCGGCGAGCAGTACTTC.

This clonotype was detected only a few times. The chain uses TRBV24-1 and TRBJ2-5, with D possibly matching TRBD2 (6 bases). This CDR3 is 11 amino acids long. Germline loops: CDR1 KGHDR, CDR2 SFDVKD. Trimming took off 3 bases at V and 11 bases at J, with 9 bases between the two ends. The CDR3 DNA is TGTGCCACCAGTGATGGCCGGGAGCAGTACTTC. It translates to CATSDGREQYF.

The chain combines TRBV20-1 with TRBJ2-1, with 7 bases aligning to TRBD1. The end of the DNA aligns better with TRBJ2-7, so the J call may be wrong. Germline V gene data show CDR1 as DFQATT and CDR2 as SNEGSKA (reference sequence). The CDR3 contains 12 residues. This CDR3 is CSAQGQLKEQYF. The CDR3 DNA is TGCAGTGCGCAGGGACAGCTTAAGGAGCAGTACTTC.

The CDR3 region is CASSQDETGVFYEQYF. In DNA, the CDR3 is TGCGCCAGCAGCCAAGATGAGACGGGGGTTTTCTACGAGCAGTACTTC. This chain links TRBV4-1 with TRBJ2-7; a possible D gene is TRBD2 (6 bases). Deletions cut 0 bases from V and 3 bases from J, with 15 bases between. The CDR3 sequence is 16 residues long. Germline CDR1 MGHRA, CDR2 YSYEKL.

This clonotype has more than one count but fewer than ten. The rearrangement joins TRBV20-1 to TRBJ2-7, with 9 bases that match TRBD2. V lost 6 bases to trimming and J lost 3 bases; unmatched junction nucleotides: 3. Germline V gene data show CDR1 as DFQATT and CDR2 as SNEGSKA (reference sequence). The CDR3 covers 12 residues. The CDR3 DNA reads TGCAGTGCACGGACTAGCGTCTACGAGCAGTACTTC. This translates into CSARTSVYEQYF.

DNA of the CDR3: TGCAGCGTTGAAGAGCCCCTCCTAGCGGCGGGAGGGAATGAGCAGTTCTTC. It translates to CSVEEPLLAAGGNEQFF. The J gene is TRBJ2-1, the V gene TRBV29-1; TRBD2 aligns across 9 bases. Germline V lookup: CDR1 SQVTM, CDR2 ANQGSEA. Trimming cost V 0 bases and J 7 bases; bases outside gene matches: 13. This CDR3 is 17 amino acids long.

Comments on this clonotype: Since a much larger clone is just one base distant, this may be a read error. V and J are TRBV7-2 and TRBJ2-1; TRBD2 matches at 9 bases. Germline V gene data show CDR1 as SGHTA and CDR2 as FQGNSA. This CDR3 is built from 16 residues. For the CDR3, the DNA is TGTGCCAGCAGCTTACTAGCGGGGAGCTCCTACAATGGGCAGTTCTTC. This sequence encodes CASSLLAGSSYNGQFF.

The V call is TRBV10-2, the J call TRBJ2-3; 8 bases match TRBD1. J gave up 5 bases and V 3 bases, and 13 bases lay outside the gene matches. CDR3 length: 17 amino acids. Germline values: CDR1 WSHSY, CDR2 SAAADI. The CDR3 spells CASSERLQGVGRDTQYF. CDR3 DNA: TGCGCCAGCAGTGAAAGATTACAGGGGGTAGGAAGAGATACGCAGTATTTT.

This clonotype was found a few times. The chain carries TRBV6-5 and TRBJ2-1, with D perhaps matching TRBD2 (6 bases). CDR3 length equals 16 residues. Germline V CDR1 and CDR2: MNHEY, SVGAGI. Trimming shortened V by 0 bases and J by 2 bases, and 11 bases separated the two germline ends. The CDR3 sequence is CASSYSKRTTYNEQFF. The CDR3 nucleotides are TGTGCCAGCAGTTACTCGAAGCGGACTACCTACAATGAGCAGTTCTTC.

This chain uses TRBV4-3 with TRBJ2-1; D remains ambiguous. Germline lookup yields CDR1 LGHNA and CDR2 YSLEER. CDR3 length: 15 residues. V lost 4 bases to trimming and J lost 3 bases, with 13 bases between them. The CDR3 DNA reads TGCGCCAGCAGCCTAAATAGAGGATTCTACAATGAGCAGTTCTTC. Its translation is CASSLNRGFYNEQFF.

The chain has TRBV20-1 and TRBJ1-3; 7 positions match TRBD1. The trim removed 0 bases at V and 0 bases at J, leaving 5 bases unmatched. The V gene's germline CDR1 is DFQATT and CDR2 SNEGSKA (reference sequence). This CDR3 has 16 amino acids. The CDR3 is CSARDPGTDSGNTIYF. CDR3 coding DNA: TGCAGTGCTAGAGATCCGGGGACAGACTCTGGAAACACCATATATTTT.

The chain links TRBV10-3 to TRBJ2-5; perhaps TRBD2 as D (5 bases). TRBJ2-7 matches the DNA end more closely, so the J call is doubtful. The germline V gene encodes CDR1 ENHRY and CDR2 SYGVKD. The CDR3 has 13 amino acids. CDR3 sequence (DNA): TGTGCCATCAGTGAGTCTGCGCGGGACGAGCAGTACTTC. It specifies CAISESARDEQYF.

This chain joins TRBV27 and TRBJ1-1; D gene ambiguous. Germline V gives CDR1 MNHEY, CDR2 SMNVEV (reference sequence). V was pared by 0 bases and J by 4 bases, with 6 bases between. The CDR3 contains 13 residues. The CDR3 coding sequence is TGTGCCAGCAGTTTATCGGTGAGCACTGAAGCTTTCTTT. Its protein product is CASSLSVSTEAFF.

This chain joins TRBV4-1 and TRBJ1-1; weak D call: TRBD1 (5 bases). The germline CDR1 and CDR2 sequences are MGHRA and YSYEKL. With 2 bases removed from V and 7 bases from J, the gap between germline ends came to 26 bases. This CDR3 comprises 18 residues. CDR3 protein: CASSQHPVQGTVGDEAFF. The CDR3, as DNA: TGCGCCAGCAGCCAACACCCGGTCCAGGGCACGGTTGGAGATGAAGCTTTCTTT.